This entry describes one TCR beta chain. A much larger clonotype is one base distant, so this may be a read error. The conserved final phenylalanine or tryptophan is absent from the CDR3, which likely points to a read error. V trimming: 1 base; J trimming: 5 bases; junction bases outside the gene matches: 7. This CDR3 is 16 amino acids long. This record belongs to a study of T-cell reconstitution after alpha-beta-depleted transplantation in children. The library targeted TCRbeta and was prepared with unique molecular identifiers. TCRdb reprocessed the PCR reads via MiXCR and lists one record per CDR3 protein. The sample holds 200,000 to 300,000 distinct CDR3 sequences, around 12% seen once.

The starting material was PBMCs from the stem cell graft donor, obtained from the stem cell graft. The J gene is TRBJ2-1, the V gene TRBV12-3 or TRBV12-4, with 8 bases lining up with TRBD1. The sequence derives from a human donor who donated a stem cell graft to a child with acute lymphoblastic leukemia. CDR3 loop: CASSLVAGGLDNEQFY. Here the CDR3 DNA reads TGTGCCAGCAGTTTAGTGGCAGGGGGCTTAGACAATGAGCAGTTCTAC.